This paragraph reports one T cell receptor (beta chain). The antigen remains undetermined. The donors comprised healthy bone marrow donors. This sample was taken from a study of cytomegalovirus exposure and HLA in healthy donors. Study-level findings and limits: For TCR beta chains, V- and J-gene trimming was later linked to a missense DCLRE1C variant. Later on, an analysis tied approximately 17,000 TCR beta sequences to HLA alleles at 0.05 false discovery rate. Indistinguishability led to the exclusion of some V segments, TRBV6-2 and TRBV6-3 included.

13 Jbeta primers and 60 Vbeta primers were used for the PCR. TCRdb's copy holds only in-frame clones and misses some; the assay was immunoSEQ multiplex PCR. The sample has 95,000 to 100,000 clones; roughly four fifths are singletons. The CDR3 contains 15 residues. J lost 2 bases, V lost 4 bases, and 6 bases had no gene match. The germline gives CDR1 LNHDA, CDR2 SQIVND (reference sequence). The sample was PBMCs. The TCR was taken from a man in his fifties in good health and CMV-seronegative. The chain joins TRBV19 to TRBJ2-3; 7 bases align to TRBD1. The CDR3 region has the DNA TGTGCCAGTAGTACCGGGACAGCAAACACAGATACGCAGTATTTT. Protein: CASSTGTANTDTQYF.